This TCR beta chain was recorded in a study of blood T cell repertoires in COVID-19. This table comes from immunoSEQ multiplex PCR, and its TCRdb copy is limited to in-frame clones, with some not included. The profile shows roughly 340,000 clones, 80% to 90% of them singletons. The specimen sequenced was peripheral blood. This TCR was sampled from a woman in her 50s with COVID-19, enrolled during active disease.

DNA of the CDR3: TGTGCCACCAGTGATCCCTCAGGGGCAGGGACCGGGGAGCTGTTTTTT. Encoded protein: CATSDPSGAGTGELFF. The gene calls are TRBV24-1 and TRBJ2-2, with D perhaps TRBD1 (6 bases). With 3 bases removed from V and 5 bases from J, the gap between germline ends came to 15 bases. The CDR3 totals 16 residues. Germline assignment: CDR1 KGHDR and CDR2 SFDVKD.